The clone carrying this T cell receptor beta chain was seen only once. Its target is unknown. Primers for the PCR totalled 60 Vbeta and 13 Jbeta. Measured with immunoSEQ multiplex PCR; TCRdb has only the in-frame clones, and not every one. This table holds 110,000 or so clones, approximately 71% found once. This entry is derived from a study of cytomegalovirus exposure and HLA in healthy donors. From germline, CDR1 is LGHNT and CDR2 FRNRAP. Trimming removed 0 bases at V and 3 bases at J, with 5 bases between. The CDR3 covers 13 residues. Study results and caveats: Later, an analysis found that common viral pathogens appeared to be linked with several of the most significant clusters.

The material sequenced was PBMCs. The V call is TRBV12-5, the J call TRBJ1-1; no clear D gene. This TCR was sampled from a man between 35 and 55 years old in good health and CMV-seronegative. CDR3: CASGLVTDTEAFF. CDR3 in DNA: TGTGCTAGTGGTTTGGTAACGGACACTGAAGCTTTCTTT.